A selection of T cell receptor beta chains follows, all from one sample in a study of T cell responses to AZD1222 COVID-19 vaccine. Assay used: immunoSEQ multiplex PCR; TCRdb lists only in-frame clones, some missing. The sample lists 65,000 to 100,000 clones, 70% to 90% seen once, with 20% to 25% in the top ten. The material sequenced was peripheral blood, taken on day 0 of AZD1222 vaccination. The source is an adult in good health. The CDR3 runs from the conserved cysteine through the conserved F or W. The order of the fields is CDR3 protein, CDR3 DNA, V gene, D gene, clone size, J gene. D genes are given only for firm matches. Rows may omit the clone size; those that give it use once, few, many or a size class.

cdr3_aa: CAYQGGNTIYF
cdr3_nt: TGTGCTTACCAGGGCGGAAACACCATATATTTT
v_call: TRBV7-9
d_call: NA
clone_size: NA
j_call: TRBJ1-3

cdr3_aa: CASSLGQGRTGELFF
cdr3_nt: TGTGCCAGCAGCTTAGGACAGGGAAGAACCGGGGAGCTGTTTTTT
v_call: TRBV7-9
d_call: TRBD1
clone_size: NA
j_call: TRBJ2-2

cdr3_aa: CASSEALLGGANTGELFF
cdr3_nt: TGTGCCAGCAGTGAAGCGCTTTTGGGCGGAGCGAACACCGGGGAGCTGTTTTTT
v_call: TRBV6-1
d_call: NA
clone_size: few
j_call: TRBJ2-2

cdr3_aa: CASSESESFTDTQYF
cdr3_nt: TGTGCCAGCAGTGAAAGCGAGAGTTTCACAGATACGCAGTATTTT
v_call: TRBV6-1
d_call: NA
clone_size: NA
j_call: TRBJ2-3

cdr3_aa: CASSHSGSGTDTQYF
cdr3_nt: TGTGCCAGCAGCCATAGCGGGAGTGGCACAGATACGCAGTATTTT
v_call: TRBV7-2
d_call: TRBD2
clone_size: NA
j_call: TRBJ2-3

cdr3_aa: CASSLNRVGALHF
cdr3_nt: TGTGCCAGCAGTTTGAATCGGGTGGGGGCCCTCCACTTT
v_call: TRBV27
d_call: NA
clone_size: few
j_call: TRBJ1-6

cdr3_aa: CASSLHRGETQYF
cdr3_nt: TGTGCCAGCAGCCTCCACAGGGGAGAGACCCAGTACTTC
v_call: TRBV11-2
d_call: TRBD1
clone_size: few
j_call: TRBJ2-5

cdr3_aa: CASSFGQRNTEAFF
cdr3_nt: TGCGCCAGCAGCTTCGGACAGAGGAACACTGAAGCTTTCTTT
v_call: TRBV5-1
d_call: NA
clone_size: NA
j_call: TRBJ1-1

cdr3_aa: CASRTRPSSTDTQYF
cdr3_nt: TGTGCCAGCAGAACTCGGCCTTCGAGCACAGATACGCAGTATTTT
v_call: TRBV2
d_call: NA
clone_size: NA
j_call: TRBJ2-3

cdr3_aa: CASSQAQGNTEAFF
cdr3_nt: TGTGCCAGCAGCCAAGCACAGGGGAACACTGAAGCTTTCTTT
v_call: TRBV3-1/TRBV3-2
d_call: NA
clone_size: few
j_call: TRBJ1-1

cdr3_aa: CASSPRLSGNTIYF
cdr3_nt: TGTGCCAGCAGCCCACGGCTCTCTGGAAACACCATATATTTT
v_call: TRBV28
d_call: NA
clone_size: NA
j_call: TRBJ1-3

cdr3_aa: CASSQPRGPGQGTNYGYTF
cdr3_nt: TGCGCCAGCAGTCAACCACGGGGTCCGGGACAGGGAACCAACTATGGCTACACCTTC
v_call: TRBV23-1
d_call: TRBD1
clone_size: NA
j_call: TRBJ1-2

cdr3_aa: CASSIDRGTSGRANPTDTQYF
cdr3_nt: TGTGCCAGTAGTATAGATCGGGGGACTAGCGGGAGGGCTAACCCCACAGATACGCAGTATTTT
v_call: TRBV19
d_call: TRBD2
clone_size: NA
j_call: TRBJ2-3

cdr3_aa: CASSEGTAGSGNTIYF
cdr3_nt: TGTGCCAGCAGTGAGGGGACGGCAGGTTCTGGAAACACCATATATTTT
v_call: TRBV2
d_call: NA
clone_size: once
j_call: TRBJ1-3

cdr3_aa: CASSYPPGGNEAFF
cdr3_nt: TGTGCCAGCAGTTACCCGCCCGGGGGGAACGAAGCTTTCTTT
v_call: TRBV6-7
d_call: NA
clone_size: NA
j_call: TRBJ1-1

cdr3_aa: CASRFPGTGNYGYTF
cdr3_nt: TGTGCCAGCAGATTTCCCGGGACAGGAAACTATGGCTACACCTTC
v_call: TRBV27
d_call: TRBD1
clone_size: NA
j_call: TRBJ1-2

cdr3_aa: CASSSERQETQYF
cdr3_nt: TGTGCCAGCAGTTCCGAGAGACAAGAGACCCAGTACTTC
v_call: TRBV6-1
d_call: NA
clone_size: NA
j_call: TRBJ2-5

cdr3_aa: CASSTSGPNNQPQHF
cdr3_nt: TGTGCCAGTAGTACGTCCGGCCCTAACAATCAGCCCCAGCATTTT
v_call: TRBV19
d_call: NA
clone_size: NA
j_call: TRBJ1-5

cdr3_aa: CATSDSILGANVLTF
cdr3_nt: TGTGCCACCAGTGACTCGATCCTGGGGGCCAACGTCCTGACTTTC
v_call: TRBV24-1
d_call: NA
clone_size: NA
j_call: TRBJ2-6

cdr3_aa: CASSLALTSGSEQFF
cdr3_nt: TGTGCCAGCAGCTTAGCGTTAACTAGCGGGAGTGAGCAGTTCTTC
v_call: TRBV7-2
d_call: TRBD2
clone_size: once
j_call: TRBJ2-1